The rows below give T cell receptor beta chains drawn from one sample of a study of blood T cell repertoires in COVID-19. The assay was immunoSEQ multiplex PCR, and TCRdb's table has in-frame clones only and misses some. The data contain about 94,000 clones, about 89% of them singletons. Sequencing was done on a sample of peripheral blood. These receptors were obtained from a human donor with acute or convalescent COVID-19. The donor label of this sample is uncertain. The conserved cysteine and the conserved F or W are not part of the CDR3 here. Clone sizes are given selectively: once, few, many, or a class where the clone is expanded.

cdr3_aa	clone_size	v_call	j_call
ASSLGPGGYGYT	-	TRBV7-8	TRBJ1-2
ASSPGQGSYLSTDTQY	-	TRBV7-2	TRBJ2-3
ASSSPRGGAAGELF	-	TRBV7-9	TRBJ2-2
ASSLGQGYEQF	-	TRBV7-3	TRBJ2-1
ASSVAGQSNSPLH	-	TRBV9	TRBJ1-6
ASSYSTGAYEKLF	-	TRBV6-5	TRBJ1-4
ASSQVAGQGIGSGYT	-	TRBV3-1/TRBV3-2	TRBJ1-2
ASSLGQVWNTEAF	-	TRBV6-5	TRBJ1-1
ASSVRGQYFSSYNEQF	few	TRBV9	TRBJ2-1
ASSFKRGLVVTYNEQF	-	TRBV28	TRBJ2-1
ASSGGAGDTQY	-	TRBV28	TRBJ2-3
ASSFRSGGTGHEQY	-	TRBV5-1	TRBJ2-7
ASSKPRTSGGTLYNEQF	-	TRBV21-1	TRBJ2-1
ASSHQRRGGTGELF	once	TRBV3-1/TRBV3-2	TRBJ2-2
ATSDPGSAGKPQH	-	TRBV24-1	TRBJ1-5
ASTILGLDGYT	-	TRBV28	TRBJ1-2
ASSLASRTGHSPLH	-	TRBV7-8	TRBJ1-6
ASSVALGLAGDNEQF	-	TRBV9	TRBJ2-1
ASSYSQYQPQH	-	TRBV6-2/TRBV6-3	TRBJ1-5
ASSSIRTGIETQY	-	TRBV19	TRBJ2-5
ASRAGEEDTGELF	many	TRBV28	TRBJ2-2
ASSGSGGYTEAF	-	TRBV5-6	TRBJ1-1
ASSLQGMNTEAF	-	TRBV7-2	TRBJ1-1
ASGGGQGAGQPQH	-	TRBV2	TRBJ1-5
ASRVREGNTIY	-	TRBV12-3/TRBV12-4	TRBJ1-3
ASSRDRDQPQH	few	TRBV11-2	TRBJ1-5
AISRLAGGITDTQY	-	TRBV10-3	TRBJ2-3
ASSLGGGFTGELF	-	TRBV11-2	TRBJ2-2
ASSDRQDPNTEAF	-	TRBV7-9	TRBJ1-1
ASKHGTGPYEQY	-	TRBV27	TRBJ2-7
ASSDRPFLEKLF	-	TRBV2	TRBJ1-4
SVEDLGRGYGYT	-	TRBV29-1	TRBJ1-2
ASSDPGLLSTDTQY	-	TRBV6-4	TRBJ2-3
ASSLTGTGVAPLH	-	TRBV5-1	TRBJ1-6
ASSEGTGRSDNEQF	-	TRBV25-1	TRBJ2-1
ATRAPGTGGTPQY	-	TRBV15	TRBJ2-3
ASSFGTGGNSPLH	-	TRBV11-3	TRBJ1-6
ASSPLGSTDTQY	once	TRBV6-2/TRBV6-3	TRBJ2-3